Presented here are 21 T cell receptor beta chains from one specimen sequenced in a study of cytomegalovirus exposure and HLA in healthy donors. This PCR relied on a set of 60 Vbeta primers and 13 Jbeta primers. The protocol was immunoSEQ multiplex PCR, while the TCRdb copy is restricted to in-frame clones and leaves out a portion. This table holds roughly 170,000 clones, about 75% found once. The sequenced sample was PBMCs. These receptors were obtained from a female donor in good health and CMV-seronegative.

The rearrangement uses TRBV6-1 and TRBJ1-5; maybe TRBD1 (6 bases). Germline assignment: CDR1 MNHNS and CDR2 SASEGT. V was cut by 8 bases and J by 2 bases, with 10 bases left in between. The CDR3 runs to 13 residues. This CDR3 reads CASSSGGNQPQHF. CDR3 in DNA: TGTGCCAGCTCTTCAGGGGGCAATCAGCCCCAGCATTTT.

This clone showed up just a few times. The V gene is TRBV6-1, the J gene TRBJ1-2; D possibly corresponds to TRBD1 (5 bases). Trimming took 1 base from V and 2 from J, leaving 11 bases between them. The CDR3 loop spans 15 amino acids. Germline assignment: CDR1 MNHNS and CDR2 SASEGT. CDR3 sequence reads: CASSEGAGGNYGYTF. CDR3 sequence (DNA): TGTGCCAGCAGTGAAGGGGCGGGGGGAAACTATGGCTACACCTTC.

This chain joins TRBV6-5 and TRBJ2-1; D perhaps matches TRBD2 (5 bases). The V end lost 6 bases, the J end lost 5 bases, and 11 bases lay between the germline ends. The CDR3 totals 13 residues. In germline, CDR1 is MNHEY, CDR2 SVGAGI. The CDR3 nucleotides read TGTGCCAGCAGCGGGGTGGGTGACAATGAGCAGTTCTTC. It yields the protein CASSGVGDNEQFF.

The chain carries TRBV7-8 and TRBJ2-5; D unresolved. The CDR3 totals 13 residues. The ends were cut back, 1 base at V and 3 bases at J, with 6 bases in the middle. From germline, CDR1 is SGHVS and CDR2 FQNEAQ. This CDR3 reads CASSLGAEETQYF. The CDR3 nucleotides are TGTGCCAGCAGCTTAGGGGCCGAAGAGACCCAGTACTTC.

The V and J genes are TRBV15 and TRBJ2-3, with D possibly being TRBD2 (7 bases). Germline CDR1 is LNHNV and CDR2 is YYDKDF (reference sequence). The CDR3 is 16 amino acids. The V end lost 3 bases, the J end lost 5 bases, and 18 bases lay between the germline ends. CDR3 residues: CATSRGGEGVGDTQYF. In DNA form, the CDR3 reads TGTGCCACCAGCAGGGGAGGGGAGGGGGTCGGAGATACGCAGTATTTT.

This chain links TRBV5-1 with TRBJ1-4; D not certain. CDR1 and CDR2 from the germline V gene are SGHRS and YFSETQ. The CDR3 extends over 14 amino acids. Trimming took 0 bases from V and 5 from J, leaving 8 bases between them. CDR3 nucleotides: TGCGCCAGCAGCTTGGCCGCAGGAAATGAAAAACTGTTTTTT. It specifies CASSLAAGNEKLFF.

The rearrangement uses TRBV28 and TRBJ2-6; D may be TRBD1 (6 bases). Germline V CDR1 and CDR2: MDHEN, SYDVKM. The CDR3 spans 15 residues. V lost 6 bases and J lost 0, with 9 bases in between. CDR3 residues: CASRAGASGANVLTF. The DNA for the CDR3 is TGTGCCAGCAGGGCAGGGGCCTCTGGGGCCAACGTCCTGACTTTC.

The rearrangement links TRBV7-9 to TRBJ2-5, with D possibly matching TRBD2 (6 bases). The CDR3 sequence is 13 residues long. The germline V gene has CDR1 SEHNR and CDR2 FQNEAQ (reference sequence). Trimming removed 0 bases from V and 8 bases from J, with 10 bases in between. DNA of the CDR3: TGTGCCAGCAGCTTAGCCGGGGGTCTTACCCAGTACTTC. Encoded protein: CASSLAGGLTQYF.

The genes are TRBV19 and TRBJ2-2, with 14 bases lining up with TRBD2. The CDR3 has 20 amino acids. V lost 1 base and J lost 1; bases outside the gene matches: 8. From germline, CDR1 is LNHDA and CDR2 SQIVND (reference sequence). This CDR3 reads CASSIVASGTSGGNTGELFF. In DNA form, the CDR3 reads TGTGCCAGTAGTATAGTAGCCTCCGGGACTAGCGGGGGGAACACCGGGGAGCTGTTTTTT.

The rearrangement joins TRBV7-9 to TRBJ1-2; 9 nucleotides line up with TRBD1. Germline assignment: CDR1 SEHNR and CDR2 FQNEAQ (reference sequence). The CDR3 loop spans 18 amino acids. V dropped 5 bases and J dropped 4; count of bases not matched to a gene: 17. DNA of the CDR3: TGTGCCAGCAGCCCCAACCCTTGGACAGGGGCCAAAACCTATGGCTACACCTTC. Encoded protein: CASSPNPWTGAKTYGYTF.

Worth noting for this clone: Other DNA sequences within the sample encode an identical CDR3. The chain joins TRBV6-5 to TRBJ1-1; TRBD1 might be the D (5 bases). The CDR3 covers 14 residues. The V end was cut by 3 bases, the J end by 7 bases, with 15 bases between. Germline V gene data show CDR1 as MNHEY and CDR2 as SVGAGI. CDR3 sequence (DNA): TGTGCCAGCAGTTATTCGTGGCCCGGGGGTGAAGCTTTCTTT. As protein: CASSYSWPGGEAFF.

This clone was recorded a few times. The rearrangement joins TRBV15 to TRBJ2-7, with D unresolved. CDR3 length: 14 residues. The V end lost 0 bases, the J end lost 4 bases, and 10 bases lay between the germline ends. Germline CDR1 and CDR2: LNHNV and YYDKDF (reference sequence). This CDR3 is CATSRDRQAYEQYF. The CDR3 DNA reads as TGTGCCACCAGCAGAGATCGGCAGGCGTACGAGCAGTACTTC. The variable domain in full, completed from reference TRBV15 and TRBJ2-7, reads DAMVIQNPRYQVTQFGKPVTLSCSQTLNHNVMYWYQQKSSQAPKLLFHYYDKDFNNEADTPDNFQSRRPNTSFCFLDIRSPGLGDTAMYLCATSRDRQAYEQYFGPGTRLTVT.

This clone was seen a few times. The V and J genes are TRBV4-1 and TRBJ1-5; possible D gene TRBD1, 6 bases. The CDR3 contains 17 residues. Germline values: CDR1 MGHRA, CDR2 YSYEKL. The germline V and J ends were trimmed by 1 base and 4 bases, with 17 bases remaining between them. CDR3 in DNA: TGCGCCAGCAGCCAAGTCGCGCTTGGTACAGGGAATCAGCCCCAGCATTTT. Translation gives CASSQVALGTGNQPQHF.

The chain is built from TRBV19 and TRBJ1-2; D call uncertain. The CDR3 contains 13 residues. Germline lookup yields CDR1 LNHDA and CDR2 SQIVND (reference sequence). The V end lost 6 bases, the J end lost 6 bases, and 14 bases lay between the germline ends. The CDR3 DNA sequence: TGTGCCAGTAGGAGGGCAGCTTCTAATGGCTACACCTTC. Protein product: CASRRAASNGYTF.

The chain uses TRBV4-2 and TRBJ2-3, with D perhaps TRBD1 (6 bases). Germline assignment: CDR1 LGHNA and CDR2 YNFKEQ. The ends were cut back, 2 bases at V and 2 bases at J, with 8 bases in the middle. CDR3 length equals 14 residues. Written as DNA, the CDR3 is TGTGCCAGCAGCCAATTGGGACACACAGATACGCAGTATTTT. Translated, it gives CASSQLGHTDTQYF.

V gene TRBV19 combines with J gene TRBJ2-6; 7 positions agree with TRBD1. The CDR3 is 14 residues long. Germline lookup yields CDR1 LNHDA and CDR2 SQIVND (reference sequence). The J segment lost 15 bases and the V segment lost 3 bases, leaving 11 bases of the junction unmatched. CDR3 protein: CASSIDGQVGSLTF. The DNA for the CDR3 is TGTGCCAGTAGTATTGATGGACAGGTGGGGTCCCTGACTTTC.

The chain joins TRBV7-9 to TRBJ2-7, with D tentatively TRBD2 (6 bases). Trimming shortened V by 5 bases and J by 1 base, and 12 bases separated the two germline ends. CDR3 size: 14 residues. CDR1 and CDR2 from the germline V gene are SEHNR and FQNEAQ (reference sequence). CDR3 DNA sequence: TGTGCCAGCAGCCCCGAGGGGAGGTCCTACGAGCAGTACTTC. Amino acids: CASSPEGRSYEQYF.

The J gene is TRBJ2-1, the V gene TRBV5-1, with 8 bases fitting TRBD2. CDR1 and CDR2 (germline): SGHRS, YFSETQ. This CDR3 has 16 residues. The trim removed 4 bases at V and 4 bases at J, leaving 10 bases unmatched. The CDR3 DNA reads TGCGCCAGCAGCCCCCTAAGCGGGAGAGGGTACAATGAGCAGTTCTTC. Its translation is CASSPLSGRGYNEQFF.

This clone appeared once. The chain combines TRBV7-6 with TRBJ2-2; D gene ambiguous. The CDR3 totals 15 residues. Trimming took off 5 bases at V and 1 base at J, with 11 bases between the two ends. Germline V gene data show CDR1 as SGHVS and CDR2 as FNYEAQ. The CDR3 bases are TGTGCCAGCAGCCTGCGTCTAGTGAACACCGGGGAGCTGTTTTTT. Encoded protein: CASSLRLVNTGELFF. The full variable domain, with the rest looked up from reference TRBV7-6 and TRBJ2-2, is GAGVSQSPRYKVTKRGQDVALRCDPISGHVSLYWYRQALGQGPEFLTYFNYEAQQDKSGLPNDRFSAERPEGSISTLTIQRTEQRDSAMYRCASSLRLVNTGELFFGEGSRLTVL.

The chain carries TRBV15 and TRBJ2-3; 9 bases line up with TRBD1. Germline lookup yields CDR1 LNHNV and CDR2 YYDKDF (reference sequence). This CDR3 has 13 amino acids. J gave up 9 bases and V 2 bases, and 3 bases lay outside the gene matches. The CDR3 DNA reads as TGTGCCACCAGCAGACCTGACAGGGGGACGCAGTATTTT. Residues: CATSRPDRGTQYF.

The chain recombines TRBV7-2 with TRBJ1-6; 9 positions match TRBD1. CDR1 SGHTA and CDR2 FQGNSA come from the germline V gene. The ends lost 5 bases at V and 4 bases at J; junction bases unmatched: 12. The length of the CDR3 is 18 residues. CDR3 sequence: CASSTGQGIPYYNSPLHF. In DNA, the CDR3 is TGTGCCAGCAGCACCGGACAGGGGATCCCTTATTATAATTCACCCCTCCACTTT.